This T cell receptor (beta chain) was sequenced for a study of OX40 agonist ivuxolimab in advanced cancers. The CDR3 is 13 residues long. Germline assignment: CDR1 MNHEY and CDR2 SVGAGI. The V segment lost 8 bases and the J segment 3 bases; nucleotides outside the gene matches: 6. Produced via immunoSEQ multiplex PCR; TCRdb's table is partial and in-frame only. The repertoire holds 60,000 to 85,000 clones, around 83% seen once, with 1.4% in the top ten. The chain links TRBV6-5 to TRBJ2-5, with 7 bases aligning to TRBD2. This clonotype originated in an adult with an advanced solid tumor such as melanoma, head and neck, liver or kidney cancer. Material: CD4+ or CD8+ T cells sorted from blood, obtained in a trial of the OX40 agonist ivuxolimab. The CDR3 reads CASVARGEETQYF. CDR3 DNA: TGTGCCAGCGTAGCTCGGGGGGAAGAGACCCAGTACTTC.